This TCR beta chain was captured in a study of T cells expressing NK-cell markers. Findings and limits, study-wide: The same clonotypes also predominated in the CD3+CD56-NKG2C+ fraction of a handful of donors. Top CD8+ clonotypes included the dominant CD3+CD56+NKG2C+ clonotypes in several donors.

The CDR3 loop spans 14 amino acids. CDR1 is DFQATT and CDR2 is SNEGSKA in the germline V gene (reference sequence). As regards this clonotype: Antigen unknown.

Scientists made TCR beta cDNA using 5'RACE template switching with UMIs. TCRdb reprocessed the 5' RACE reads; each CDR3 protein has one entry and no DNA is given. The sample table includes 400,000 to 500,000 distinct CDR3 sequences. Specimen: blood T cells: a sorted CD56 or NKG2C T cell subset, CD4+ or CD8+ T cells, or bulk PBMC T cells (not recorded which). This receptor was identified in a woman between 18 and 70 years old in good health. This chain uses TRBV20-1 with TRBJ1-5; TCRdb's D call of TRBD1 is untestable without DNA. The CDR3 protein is CSASGDISNQPQHF.